This TCR beta chain was recovered during a study of T cell responses to AZD1222 COVID-19 vaccine. Across the study: Second-dose groups at about 4 or about 12 weeks were pooled.

V lost 9 bases to trimming and J lost 1 base, with 15 bases between them. Germline V gene lookup returns CDR1 LNHDA and CDR2 SQIVND (reference sequence). This CDR3 contains 14 residues. Assay used: immunoSEQ multiplex PCR; TCRdb lists only in-frame clones, some missing. Among around 140,000 clones listed, 92% were seen once. The chain uses TRBV19 and TRBJ1-1; D may be TRBD1 (6 bases). This sequence was found in an adult in good health. Specimen: peripheral blood, collected on day 0 of AZD1222 vaccination. CDR3 bases: TGTGCCAGCATTCTCCGGGGGGCGAACACTGAAGCTTTCTTT. It specifies CASILRGANTEAFF.